What follows is one T cell receptor beta chain and its context. It lacks a known antigen. Per-base quality was not reported, and no clone a single base away is much larger than it. The sample is drawn from a study of technical replicates of blood from a few donors (TCRdb year 2017). The library was prepared using the immunoSEQ multiplex PCR assay. Not all clones reach the TCRdb copy of this immuneACCESS table, which keeps in-frame sequences only. Checked studies attribute under half of the gap to unresolved V genes and leave the rest unexplained. Recorded for this sample are 65,000 to 90,000 clones; 85% to 95% of them occurred a single time. Roughly 0.25% of the sample lies in the top ten. CDR1 and CDR2 are drawn from the germline V gene (reference sequence): MNHEY, SMNVEV. Measured from the cysteine to the phenylalanine, the CDR3 is 15 residues long. Only CDR3 DNA remains: 45 bases, in frame from the first base. V is trimmed back by 2 bases and J by 8 bases, and the junction contains 6 bases that no gene match accounts for.

The rearranged segments are TRBV27 and TRBJ2-1, with 10 bases matching TRBD2. This TCR was sampled from a human donor in good health. The sequenced sample was T cells isolated from PBMCs. The CDR3 region reads CASSLLLAGYYEQFF. The DNA reads TGTGCCAGCAGTTTACTACTAGCGGGGTATTATGAGCAGTTCTTC.